These 23 T cell receptor beta chains came from one sample sequenced in a study of T-cell memory formation after mild COVID-19. TCRdb re-called the 5' RACE reads through MiXCR, storing one row per CDR3 protein. The sample lists 250,000 to 300,000 distinct CDR3 sequences, under 8.5% occurring once. The material sequenced was PBMCs or a T cell subset sorted from them (not recorded which). The receptor source for this set is a man aged 18-30 years who had mild COVID-19 (a few samples of this study predate the infection). Cell type and time point are not known.

This chain joins TRBV6-1 and TRBJ2-7; 8 positions agree with TRBD2. The CDR3 consists of 14 residues. V shed 7 bases, J shed 4 bases, and the junction held 9 bases outside the gene matches. CDR1 MNHNS and CDR2 SASEGT come from the germline V gene. The CDR3 reads CASTVEAGGYEQYF. CDR3 DNA sequence: TGTGCCAGCACGGTTGAGGCGGGGGGTTACGAGCAGTACTTC.

This clonotype came up a few times. The chain links TRBV7-2 to TRBJ2-1; TRBD1 aligns across 9 bases. In germline, CDR1 is SGHTA, CDR2 FQGNSA. The V and J ends lost 0 bases and 1 base, in that order; junction bases with no gene match: 4. The CDR3 runs 17 residues. The CDR3 region is CASSLAYGQGSYNEQFF. CDR3 nucleotide sequence: TGTGCCAGCAGCTTAGCCTACGGACAGGGGTCCTACAATGAGCAGTTCTTC.

The chain carries TRBV6-2 or TRBV6-3 and TRBJ2-7, with D hard to call. V was cut by 5 bases and J by 3 bases, with 11 bases left in between. From germline, CDR1 is MNHEY and CDR2 SVGEGT. The CDR3 has 13 residues. CDR3 DNA: TGTGCCAGCAGTGGCCCGGTCAACTACGAGCAGTACGTC. It encodes CASSGPVNYEQYV.

This sequence joins TRBV7-3 and TRBJ2-3, with 11 bases aligning to TRBD2. Germline CDR1 reads SGHTA; CDR2 reads FQGTGA. The CDR3 spans 15 residues. The trim removed 5 bases at V and 5 bases at J, leaving 6 bases unmatched. The CDR3 coding sequence is TGTGCCAGCAGCCCGACTAGCGGGGATGGAGATACGCAGTATTTT. Translation gives CASSPTSGDGDTQYF.

In its sample, this clonotype was seen a few times. CDR3 residues: CASSLDDRAGETQYF. CDR3 bases: TGTGCCAGCAGCTTGGACGACAGGGCTGGCGAGACCCAGTACTTC. This chain links TRBV7-6 with TRBJ2-5, with 7 bases matching TRBD1. Trimming removed 3 bases from V and 5 bases from J; junction bases left unmatched: 9. Germline values: CDR1 SGHVS, CDR2 FNYEAQ. The CDR3 runs to 15 residues.

The CDR3 DNA reads as TGCAGTGCTCGCCGGGGGATTCCTAGCACAGATACGCAGTATTTT. Protein sequence: CSARRGIPSTDTQYF. The chain is built from TRBV20-1 and TRBJ2-3, with a possible D match to TRBD2 (6 bases). V shed 5 bases and J shed 0 bases, with 15 bases lying between them. The germline gives CDR1 DFQATT, CDR2 SNEGSKA (reference sequence). The CDR3 spans 15 residues.

A few counts support this clonotype. The rearrangement joins TRBV29-1 to TRBJ2-1; D unclear. Germline V CDR1 and CDR2: SQVTM, ANQGSEA. Trimming took 2 bases from V and 6 from J, leaving 20 bases between them. The CDR3 covers 16 residues. The CDR3 region is CSVETLGPLVINEQFF. CDR3 DNA: TGCAGCGTTGAAACCCTTGGTCCGTTAGTGATCAATGAGCAGTTCTTC.

This clonotype was counted between two and nine times. The CDR3 reads CASSPKGGSFLNTEAFF. The DNA of the CDR3 is TGTGCCAGCAGCCCAAAAGGGGGCTCCTTTCTGAACACTGAAGCTTTCTTT. The chain carries TRBV7-8 and TRBJ1-1, with 7 bases that match TRBD1. This CDR3 region has 17 residues. The V gene's germline CDR1 is SGHVS and CDR2 FQNEAQ. Trimming cost V 5 bases and J 0 bases; bases outside gene matches: 12.

This clonotype was observed at least ten times. This chain joins TRBV11-3 and TRBJ2-2, with TRBD2 identical over 7 bases. CDR1 is SGHNT, CDR2 YENEEA, per germline. CDR3 length: 14 residues. V was pared by 8 bases and J by 0 bases, with 3 bases of the junction left unmatched. The CDR3 DNA sequence: TGTGCCAGCCGAGCGGGGCCGAACACCGGGGAGCTGTTTTTT. Protein sequence: CASRAGPNTGELFF.

This clonotype was seen a handful of times. The chain employs TRBV7-2 and TRBJ2-5, with 7 positions matching TRBD1. With V trimmed by 3 bases and J by 4 bases, 2 bases remained unmatched. The CDR3 consists of 13 residues. CDR1 is SGHTA and CDR2 is FQGNSA in the germline V gene. The CDR3 DNA reads as TGTGCCAGCAGCTTGCAGGGGGTAGAGACCCAGTACTTC. Amino acid sequence: CASSLQGVETQYF.

This clonotype appeared a few times. The chain is built from TRBV10-3 and TRBJ2-1, with D possibly TRBD1 on 6 matching bases. The CDR3 is 15 amino acids. The V gene lost 6 bases and the J gene lost 0 bases, with 12 bases spanning the gap. CDR1 and CDR2 from the germline V gene are ENHRY and SYGVKD. CDR3 amino acids: CAIRDSPSSYNEQFF. Written as DNA, the CDR3 is TGTGCCATCAGGGACAGCCCGAGCTCCTACAATGAGCAGTTCTTC.

This chain links TRBV12-3 or TRBV12-4 with TRBJ2-3; 11 bases match TRBD1. The trim removed 5 bases at V and 9 bases at J, leaving 10 bases unmatched. This CDR3 comprises 15 residues. The CDR3 region is CASSPQDRGRSTQYF. The CDR3 bases are TGTGCCAGCAGTCCTCAGGACAGGGGGCGAAGCACGCAGTATTTT.

This clonotype was detected a few times. V and J are TRBV19 and TRBJ1-1; 9 bases agree with TRBD1. CDR3 length: 14 residues. CDR1 is LNHDA and CDR2 is SQIVND in the germline V gene (reference sequence). Germline trimming cut 6 bases from V and 6 bases from J; bases unmatched to any gene: 8. The CDR3 DNA reads as TGTGCCAGTAGATACGGGACAGGGTACTCTGAAGCTTTCTTT. Translation: CASRYGTGYSEAFF.

This clonotype was counted a few times. The genes are TRBV12-3 or TRBV12-4 and TRBJ1-6; TRBD1 aligns across 7 bases. This CDR3 has 14 residues. V shed 5 bases, J shed 9 bases, and the junction held 7 bases outside the gene matches. The CDR3: CASSEEGAGSPLHF. The CDR3 DNA reads TGTGCCAGCAGTGAGGAGGGGGCGGGTTCACCCCTCCACTTT.

This clonotype came up a few times. This chain's CDR3 is CASSYGRDGRGLSYEQYV. In DNA form, the CDR3 reads TGTGCCAGCAGTTACGGGCGGGACGGACGGGGCCTCTCCTACGAGCAGTACGTC. V is TRBV6-6 and J is TRBJ2-7; tentative D call: TRBD2 (6 bases). This CDR3 is built from 18 residues. V was pared by 2 bases and J by 0 bases, with 20 bases between. CDR1 MNHNY and CDR2 SVGAGI come from the germline V gene (reference sequence).

This clonotype came up many times. This chain joins TRBV6-2 or TRBV6-3 and TRBJ1-1, with TRBD1 as a possible D gene (5 bases). The germline CDR1 and CDR2 sequences are MNHEY and SVGEGT. The CDR3 spans 14 residues. V lost 6 bases to trimming and J lost 4 bases, with 15 bases between them. The DNA of the CDR3 is TGTGCCAGCAGCCGGGACGGGCTTGCCACTGAAGCTTTCTTT. Protein product: CASSRDGLATEAFF.

This clonotype was counted between two and nine times. The chain has TRBV11-2 and TRBJ2-1; tentative D call: TRBD2 (5 bases). This CDR3 is built from 14 residues. V was trimmed by 2 bases and J by 8 bases, leaving 13 bases between them. The germline V gene has CDR1 SGHAT and CDR2 FQNNGV. Here the CDR3 reads CASSLSAMRDEQFF. The CDR3 coding sequence is TGTGCCAGCAGCTTATCGGCAATGAGGGATGAGCAGTTCTTC.

The chain couples TRBV7-2 to TRBJ2-3, with 8 positions matching TRBD2. Germline assignment: CDR1 SGHTA and CDR2 FQGNSA. The V segment lost 1 base and the J segment 5 bases; nucleotides outside the gene matches: 8. The CDR3 has 16 residues. The CDR3, as DNA: TGTGCCAGCAGCTTAGGGCCCGGGGGGGCGAGAGATACGCAGTATTTT. It codes for CASSLGPGGARDTQYF.

The V gene is TRBV4-3, the J gene TRBJ2-1, with a possible D match to TRBD2 (5 bases). Germline V gene lookup returns CDR1 LGHNA and CDR2 YSLEER. The CDR3 extends over 16 amino acids. V was clipped by 0 bases and J by 4 bases, with 13 bases between them. The CDR3 coding sequence is TGCGCCAGCAGCCAAGACCCCACAGAGGGATACAATGAGCAGTTCTTC. Amino acids: CASSQDPTEGYNEQFF.

The CDR3 DNA sequence: TGCGCCAGCAGCCCCCGGCCAGTGGACAGGGCCATCAATCAGCCCCAGCATTTT. Its protein product is CASSPRPVDRAINQPQHF. This sequence joins TRBV4-1 and TRBJ1-5; 8 nucleotides match TRBD1. The V segment lost 4 bases and the J segment 3 bases; nucleotides outside the gene matches: 14. CDR3 length: 18 amino acids. Germline assignment: CDR1 MGHRA and CDR2 YSYEKL.

J is TRBJ2-5 and V is TRBV11-2, with D maybe TRBD2 (5 bases). The CDR3 runs 14 residues. The ends were cut back, 3 bases at V and 5 bases at J, with 13 bases in the middle. Germline assignment: CDR1 SGHAT and CDR2 FQNNGV. CDR3 protein: CASSLWLAGETQYF. The CDR3, as DNA: TGTGCCAGCAGCTTGTGGCTAGCCGGTGAGACCCAGTACTTC.

The chain has TRBV7-2 and TRBJ1-1; D gene ambiguous. The length of the CDR3 is 13 residues. V was clipped by 1 base and J by 11 bases, with 14 bases between them. Germline CDR1 reads SGHTA; CDR2 reads FQGNSA. The CDR3 bases are TGTGCCAGCAGCTTAGACCCAGTTGGGAGCGCTTTCTTT. Its translation is CASSLDPVGSAFF.

This clonotype was recorded many times. The V call is TRBV6-4, the J call TRBJ2-6; D not certain. The V and J ends lost 5 bases and 0 bases respectively, with 5 bases between them. Germline-derived CDR1 and CDR2 are MRHNA and SNTAGT. The CDR3 consists of 14 residues. CDR3 sequence: CASSQNSGANVLTF. CDR3 nucleotides: TGTGCCAGCAGTCAAAACTCTGGGGCCAACGTCCTGACTTTC.